The sequence of this T cell receptor beta chain was determined in a study of CD8+CD57+ T cells in acquired aplastic anemia. About this clonotype itself: Its antigen is undetermined. One junction end disagrees with the germline gene, perhaps due to a read error.

Whole-study results and caveats: The CD8+ Simpson's diversity of patients and controls was not significantly different.

Genomic DNA, serving as template, underwent TCR beta VDJ and CDR3 profiling. TCRdb called the reads again in MiXCR, with one record for every CDR3 protein. Of 150,000 or so distinct CDR3 sequences in the sample, over 40% were seen once. The CDR3 covers 15 residues. Germline lookup yields CDR1 SQVTM and CDR2 ANQGSEA. It was patients with CD8+CD57+ cell expansion by flow cytometry who were chosen for sequencing. The patients all had a severe acquired aplastic anemia diagnosis. The sample taken for sequencing was sorted CD4+, CD8+, or CD8+CD57+ T cells (not recorded which) from PBMCs. The clonotype was recovered from a human donor with aplastic anemia. This chain links TRBV29-1 with TRBJ2-3, with TRBD1 identical over 8 bases. The CDR3 sequence is CASSRTGTRTDTQYF. The CDR3 DNA follows: TGTGCCAGCAGCAGGACAGGGACTCGCACAGATACGCAGTATTTT.